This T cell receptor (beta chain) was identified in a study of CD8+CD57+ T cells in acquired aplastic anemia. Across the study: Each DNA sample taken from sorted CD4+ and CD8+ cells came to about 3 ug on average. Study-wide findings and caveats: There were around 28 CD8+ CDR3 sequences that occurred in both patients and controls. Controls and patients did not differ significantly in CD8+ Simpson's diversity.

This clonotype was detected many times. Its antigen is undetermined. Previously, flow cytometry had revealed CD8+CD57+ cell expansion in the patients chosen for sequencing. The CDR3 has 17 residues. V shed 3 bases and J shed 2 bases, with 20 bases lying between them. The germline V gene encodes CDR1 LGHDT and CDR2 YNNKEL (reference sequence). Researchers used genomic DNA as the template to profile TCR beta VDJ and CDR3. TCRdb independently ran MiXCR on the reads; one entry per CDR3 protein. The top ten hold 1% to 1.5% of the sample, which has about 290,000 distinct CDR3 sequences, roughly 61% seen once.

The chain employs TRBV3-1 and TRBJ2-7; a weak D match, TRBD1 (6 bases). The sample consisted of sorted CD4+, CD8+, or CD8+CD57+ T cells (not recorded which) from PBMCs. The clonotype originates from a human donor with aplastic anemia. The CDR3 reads CASSHEDPADSTYEQYF. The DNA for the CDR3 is TGTGCCAGCAGCCACGAAGATCCGGCGGACAGCACCTACGAGCAGTACTTC.